This T cell receptor (beta chain) was recorded in a study of radiation and T cells in renal cell carcinoma. Broader study findings: Sampling covered only around 1 g of each tumor. Dominant CDR3 motifs were more common in irradiated tumors than controls.

The treatment was: treatment-naive control, cytoreductive nephrectomy. Assay used: immunoSEQ multiplex PCR; TCRdb lists only in-frame clones, some missing. Here the sample spans roughly 14,000 clones, around two thirds being singletons. Between the trimmed V and J ends, which lost 2 bases and 5 bases, there was a span of 13 bases. From germline, CDR1 is LNHDA and CDR2 SQIVND (reference sequence). The CDR3 covers 15 residues. This clone turned up a few times. Its antigen is undetermined. The sample consisted of tumor tissue, taken from a patient whose treatment was nephrectomy without radiotherapy. The rearrangement joins TRBV19 to TRBJ1-5, with unresolved D. The origin of this receptor is a man in his 60s with renal cell carcinoma. The CDR3 DNA sequence: TGTGCCAGTAGTATAATTACAGAACTTTATCAGCCCCAGCATTTT. Translating gives CASSIITELYQPQHF.